These 29 T cell receptor beta chains were sequenced from one sample in a study of cytomegalovirus exposure and HLA in healthy donors. A multiplex PCR was run with 60 Vbeta primers and 13 Jbeta primers. Data came from immunoSEQ multiplex PCR; TCRdb stores just in-frame clones and leaves some out. The sample lists more than 110,000 clones; 60% to 85% were seen once. Sequenced input: PBMCs. All receptors come from a male donor in good health and CMV-seropositive.

This clone was seen a handful of times. The chain uses TRBV28 and TRBJ1-4; a weak D match, TRBD1 (5 bases). Trimming removed 3 bases from V and 5 bases from J, with 10 bases in between. Germline values: CDR1 MDHEN, CDR2 SYDVKM. This CDR3 has 14 amino acids. The CDR3 nucleotides are TGTGCCAGCAGTTTGCTCAGGGAAAATGAAAAACTGTTTTTT. It encodes CASSLLRENEKLFF.

This clone has more than one count but fewer than ten. The chain links TRBV28 to TRBJ2-1, with 9 bases identical to TRBD2. The germline V gene encodes CDR1 MDHEN and CDR2 SYDVKM. Trimming removed 5 bases from V and 8 bases from J; junction bases left unmatched: 4. This CDR3 is 13 amino acids long. CDR3 region: CASSPRLADEQFF. The CDR3 DNA sequence: TGTGCCAGCAGTCCCCGACTAGCGGATGAGCAGTTCTTC. Combining the CDR3 with reference TRBV28 and TRBJ2-1 gives the whole variable domain DVKVTQSSRYLVKRTGEKVFLECVQDMDHENMFWYRQDPGLGLRLIYFSYDVKMKEKGDIPEGYSVSREKKERFSLILESASTNQTSMYLCASSPRLADEQFFGPGTRLTVL.

The gene calls are TRBV5-1 and TRBJ2-6; the D gene is possibly TRBD2 (5 bases). Germline-derived CDR1 and CDR2 are SGHRS and YFSETQ. Trimming removed 1 base from V and 0 bases from J, with 5 bases in between. This CDR3 is 15 amino acids long. The CDR3 is CASSLLASGANVLTF. The CDR3 coding sequence is TGCGCCAGCAGCTTGCTAGCCTCTGGGGCCAACGTCCTGACTTTC.

The genes are TRBV6-4 and TRBJ2-3, with TRBD2 identical over 11 bases. V was pared by 9 bases and J by 2 bases, with 4 bases of the junction left unmatched. Germline V gene sequence: CDR1 MRHNA, CDR2 SNTAGT. The CDR3 extends over 14 amino acids. The CDR3 nucleotides are TGTGCCAGTTCGACTAGCGGGACCACAGATACGCAGTATTTT. Translation gives CASSTSGTTDTQYF.

The chain carries TRBV2 and TRBJ1-2; 9 bases fit TRBD1. Losses at the gene ends were 10 bases for V and 7 bases for J; bases not matched to a gene: 13. The CDR3 is 14 residues long. Germline V gene sequence: CDR1 SNHLY, CDR2 FYNNEI. CDR3 protein: CAITWGQGEGGYTF. In nucleotides, the CDR3 is TGTGCCATTACCTGGGGACAGGGTGAGGGTGGCTACACCTTC.

V usage is TRBV6-5 and J usage is TRBJ2-1, with 9 bases that match TRBD2. The CDR3 consists of 16 residues. Germline values: CDR1 MNHEY, CDR2 SVGAGI. The trim removed 2 bases at V and 0 bases at J, leaving 2 bases unmatched. CDR3 residues: CASSYDSGSSYNEQFF. CDR3 sequence (DNA): TGTGCCAGCAGTTACGATAGCGGGAGCTCCTACAATGAGCAGTTCTTC.

The CDR3 nucleotides are TGTGCCAGCAGTGAAAAGACAGGGGGACAAGAGACCCAGTACTTC. It yields the protein CASSEKTGGQETQYF. The chain couples TRBV6-1 to TRBJ2-5; 9 bases match TRBD1. Germline assignment: CDR1 MNHNS and CDR2 SASEGT. After removal of 2 bases from V and 2 bases from J, the junction contained 3 bases not matched to a gene. The CDR3 spans 15 residues.

V is TRBV2 and J is TRBJ1-1; TRBD1 might be the D (6 bases). The CDR3 extends over 13 amino acids. Germline CDR1 is SNHLY and CDR2 is FYNNEI. V was shortened by 6 bases and J by 4 bases, with 12 bases between the two germline ends. The CDR3 loop reads CASRGTQGTEAFF. The CDR3, as DNA: TGTGCCAGCAGGGGGACACAGGGCACTGAAGCTTTCTTT.

This clone has just a few counts. This chain uses TRBV19 with TRBJ1-1; 10 positions match TRBD1. The J segment lost 11 bases and the V segment lost 4 bases, leaving 7 bases of the junction unmatched. The CDR3 length is 13 residues. Germline CDR1 LNHDA, CDR2 SQIVND (reference sequence). CDR3 nucleotides: TGTGCCAGTAGTACCGACAGGGGGCGGAAGGCTTTCTTT. Amino acid sequence: CASSTDRGRKAFF.

V is TRBV5-4 and J is TRBJ1-2, with TRBD1 identical over 8 bases. Germline assignment: CDR1 SGHNT and CDR2 YYREEE (reference sequence). V gave up 4 bases and J gave up 8 bases; unmatched junction bases: 16. CDR3 length: 16 residues. The CDR3 protein is CASSTWDRLTPMGYTF. CDR3 coding DNA: TGTGCCAGCAGCACCTGGGACAGGTTGACTCCTATGGGCTACACCTTC.

The rearrangement joins TRBV7-3 to TRBJ2-2, with 7 bases fitting TRBD1. Per germline, CDR1 SGHTA and CDR2 FQGTGA. Trimming cost V 5 bases and J 4 bases; bases outside gene matches: 7. The CDR3 is made up of 15 amino acids. CDR3 sequence reads: CASSRQGQFTGELFF. The CDR3 coding sequence is TGTGCCAGCAGCAGACAGGGACAGTTCACCGGGGAGCTGTTTTTT.

A few counts support this clone. The sample holds other DNA sequences that translate to the same CDR3. The rearrangement uses TRBV4-2 and TRBJ2-7, with TRBD1 matching 8 bases. Germline V gene lookup returns CDR1 LGHNA and CDR2 YNFKEQ. V gave up 0 bases and J gave up 4 bases; unmatched junction bases: 8. The CDR3 spans 16 residues. The CDR3 loop reads CASSQDYPGGSYEQYF. Here the CDR3 DNA reads TGTGCCAGCAGCCAAGATTACCCAGGGGGCTCGTACGAGCAGTACTTC.

The chain joins TRBV10-1 to TRBJ1-6; TRBD1 agrees at 11 bases. The V segment lost 10 bases and the J segment 9 bases; nucleotides outside the gene matches: 23. Germline CDR1 reads WNHNN; CDR2 reads SYGVQD (reference sequence). The CDR3 runs to 19 residues. The CDR3 bases are TGCGCCAACCGACGGGTTAAGGGGACAGGGGGTTGTCTACCTTCACCCCTCCACTTT. Amino acid sequence: CANRRVKGTGGCLPSPLHF.

The CDR3: CASSQGGAAEKLFF. The CDR3 nucleotides are TGTGCCAGCAGCCAGGGGGGCGCGGCTGAAAAACTGTTTTTT. The chain couples TRBV9 to TRBJ1-4, with 7 bases fitting TRBD1. Germline CDR1 is SGDLS and CDR2 is YYNGEE. The CDR3 has 14 amino acids. The J segment lost 7 bases and the V segment lost 4 bases, leaving 7 bases of the junction unmatched.

The chain joins TRBV30 to TRBJ2-2; D is perhaps TRBD1 (6 bases). CDR1 is GTSNPN and CDR2 is SVGIG in the germline V gene (reference sequence). The ends were cut back, 0 bases at V and 4 bases at J, with 15 bases in the middle. This CDR3 comprises 16 residues. The CDR3 DNA is TGTGCCTGGAGTGTAAGGGGGAGAGTCTTCACCGGGGAGCTGTTTTTT. Protein product: CAWSVRGRVFTGELFF.

The rearrangement uses TRBV7-9 and TRBJ2-3; TRBD2 agrees at 14 bases. Germline-derived CDR1 and CDR2 are SEHNR and FQNEAQ (reference sequence). This CDR3 comprises 19 residues. The V segment lost 6 bases and the J segment 3 bases; nucleotides outside the gene matches: 14. CDR3 residues: CASSPGLAGEWTTTDTQYF. The CDR3 coding sequence is TGTGCCAGCAGTCCGGGACTAGCGGGGGAGTGGACAACTACAGATACGCAGTATTTT. The full variable domain, completed using reference TRBV7-9 and TRBJ2-3, is DTGVSQNPRHKITKRGQNVTFRCDPISEHNRLYWYRQTLGQGPEFLTYFQNEAQLEKSRLLSDRFSAERPKGSFSTLEIQRTEQGDSAMYLCASSPGLAGEWTTTDTQYFGPGTRLTVL.

The chain has TRBV7-9 and TRBJ2-7; TRBD1 agrees at 7 bases. The ends lost 5 bases at V and 3 bases at J; junction bases unmatched: 7. Looked up from germline, CDR1 is SEHNR and CDR2 is FQNEAQ (reference sequence). The CDR3 runs to 14 residues. The CDR3 region is CASSHKGQNYEQYF. CDR3 in DNA: TGTGCCAGCAGCCACAAGGGACAGAACTACGAGCAGTACTTC.

CDR3 loop: CASSDYRTKLFF. CDR3 in DNA: TGTGCCAGCAGTGACTACCGGACGAAACTGTTTTTT. This rearrangement joins TRBV28 to TRBJ1-4; unclear D gene. Germline V gives CDR1 MDHEN, CDR2 SYDVKM. The CDR3 has 12 residues. The V and J ends lost 5 bases and 11 bases respectively, with 12 bases between them.

There are a few counts of this clone. This sequence joins TRBV28 and TRBJ2-7, with D possibly being TRBD2 (6 bases). Trimming removed 3 bases at V and 3 bases at J, with 9 bases between. CDR3 length: 13 residues. Germline CDR1 is MDHEN and CDR2 is SYDVKM. The DNA for the CDR3 is TGTGCCAGCAGTTTGCCTAGCGACTACGAGCAGTACTTC. The encoded protein is CASSLPSDYEQYF. The variable domain in full, completed from reference TRBV28 and TRBJ2-7, reads DVKVTQSSRYLVKRTGEKVFLECVQDMDHENMFWYRQDPGLGLRLIYFSYDVKMKEKGDIPEGYSVSREKKERFSLILESASTNQTSMYLCASSLPSDYEQYFGPGTRLTVT.

Only one count was recorded for this clone. The rearrangement uses TRBV5-1 and TRBJ2-7; 13 bases line up with TRBD2. CDR1 and CDR2 (germline): SGHRS, YFSETQ. Germline trimming cut 3 bases from V and 9 bases from J; bases unmatched to any gene: 9. The CDR3 has 15 residues. The CDR3 spells CASSWGTSGTDGQYF. In nucleotides, the CDR3 is TGCGCCAGCAGCTGGGGGACTAGCGGGACCGACGGGCAGTACTTC.

The CDR3 sequence: CSVGPGQAQGYTF. CDR3 in DNA: TGCAGCGTTGGTCCGGGACAGGCCCAGGGCTACACCTTC. The V and J genes are TRBV29-1 and TRBJ1-2, with TRBD1 matching over 8 bases. This CDR3 comprises 13 residues. J was trimmed by 8 bases and V by 4 bases; bases with no gene match: 9. The germline V gene encodes CDR1 SQVTM and CDR2 ANQGSEA.

The chain has TRBV4-1 and TRBJ2-5; 9 nucleotides line up with TRBD2. The DNA end is a closer match to TRBJ2-7, so the J assignment may be wrong. Per germline, CDR1 MGHRA and CDR2 YSYEKL. There are 17 residues in the CDR3. The CDR3 loop is CASSQVPGLAGSYEQYF. CDR3 DNA: TGCGCCAGCAGCCAAGTCCCAGGCCTAGCGGGATCCTACGAGCAGTACTTC.

The rearrangement links TRBV5-1 to TRBJ2-1; 7 bases align to TRBD2. This CDR3 is built from 14 residues. The germline V gene has CDR1 SGHRS and CDR2 YFSETQ. The V segment lost 0 bases and the J segment 7 bases; nucleotides outside the gene matches: 4. CDR3 loop: CASSLGSGGNEQFF. CDR3 sequence (DNA): TGCGCCAGCAGCTTGGGTTCGGGGGGAAATGAGCAGTTCTTC.

The rearrangement links TRBV7-9 to TRBJ2-7; 10 bases map to TRBD2. V lost 2 bases and J lost 2; bases outside the gene matches: 9. This CDR3 is 17 amino acids long. Germline CDR1 reads SEHNR; CDR2 reads FQNEAQ (reference sequence). The CDR3 sequence: CASSLTAGGPNTYEQYF. The CDR3, as DNA: TGTGCCAGCAGCTTAACAGCGGGAGGGCCAAATACCTACGAGCAGTACTTC.

V is TRBV18 and J is TRBJ2-1; 8 positions match TRBD1. J was trimmed by 1 base and V by 2 bases; bases with no gene match: 4. This CDR3 spans 16 amino acids. Germline V lookup: CDR1 KGHSH, CDR2 LQKENI. The CDR3 is CASSPYDRGSYNEQFF. CDR3 DNA: TGTGCCAGCTCACCATACGACAGGGGTTCCTACAATGAGCAGTTCTTC.

The chain is built from TRBV29-1 and TRBJ2-2, with a weak D call TRBD2 (5 bases). CDR3 length equals 14 residues. The germline V gene has CDR1 SQVTM and CDR2 ANQGSEA. Trimming removed 5 bases at V and 5 bases at J, with 15 bases between. The CDR3 DNA sequence: TGCAGCGTTCGGGGTGGGCTGAGGACCGGGGAGCTGTTTTTT. This translates into CSVRGGLRTGELFF.

The V and J genes are TRBV19 and TRBJ2-7; D is ambiguous. V gave up 3 bases and J gave up 0 bases, with 6 bases separating them. The CDR3 spans 13 residues. Germline assignment: CDR1 LNHDA and CDR2 SQIVND (reference sequence). DNA of the CDR3: TGTGCCAGTAGTATGGCCATCTCCTACGAGCAGTACTTC. Residues: CASSMAISYEQYF.

V usage is TRBV19 and J usage is TRBJ1-5; D perhaps matches TRBD1 (6 bases). From germline, CDR1 is LNHDA and CDR2 SQIVND (reference sequence). This CDR3 spans 14 amino acids. Trimming cost V 5 bases and J 6 bases, with 14 bases left between them. This chain's CDR3 is CASSPTGWSQPQHF. The CDR3 DNA is TGTGCCAGTAGTCCAACAGGGTGGAGTCAGCCCCAGCATTTT.

This chain uses TRBV6-5 with TRBJ1-2, with D possibly being TRBD1 (6 bases). Deletions cut 5 bases from V and 4 bases from J, with 17 bases between. The CDR3 covers 15 residues. Germline V gene sequence: CDR1 MNHEY, CDR2 SVGAGI. The CDR3 sequence is CASSPRTERGYGYTF. CDR3 in DNA: TGTGCCAGCAGTCCCCGGACAGAACGAGGCTATGGCTACACCTTC.